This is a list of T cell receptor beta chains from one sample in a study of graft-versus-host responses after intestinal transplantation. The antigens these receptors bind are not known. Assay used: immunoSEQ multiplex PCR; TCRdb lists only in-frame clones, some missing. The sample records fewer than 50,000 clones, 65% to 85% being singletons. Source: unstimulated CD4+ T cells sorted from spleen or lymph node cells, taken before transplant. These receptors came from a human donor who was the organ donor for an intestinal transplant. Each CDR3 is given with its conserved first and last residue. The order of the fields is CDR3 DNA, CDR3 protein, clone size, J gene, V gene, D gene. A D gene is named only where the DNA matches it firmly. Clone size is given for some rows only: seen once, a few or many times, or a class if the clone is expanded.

cdr3_nt: TGTGCCAGCAGAGGACTAGCGGAGACCCAGTACTTC; cdr3_aa: CASRGLAETQYF; clone_size: -; j_call: TRBJ2-5; v_call: TRBV2; d_call: TRBD2
cdr3_nt: TGTGCCAGCAGTGTGACAGGGTATGGCTACACCTTC; cdr3_aa: CASSVTGYGYTF; clone_size: -; j_call: TRBJ1-2; v_call: TRBV6-1; d_call: TRBD1
cdr3_nt: TGCGCCAGCAGCCCCGACAGGCTCTATGGCTACACCTTC; cdr3_aa: CASSPDRLYGYTF; clone_size: -; j_call: TRBJ1-2; v_call: TRBV5-1; d_call: -
cdr3_nt: TGCGCCAGCAGCGCGGAGGGACTAGCGGGAGGTCAGAGTACAGATACGCAGTATTTT; cdr3_aa: CASSAEGLAGGQSTDTQYF; clone_size: -; j_call: TRBJ2-3; v_call: TRBV5-1; d_call: TRBD2
cdr3_nt: TGTGCCAGCAGTGTGACAGGGGGCACAGATACGCAGTATTTT; cdr3_aa: CASSVTGGTDTQYF; clone_size: -; j_call: TRBJ2-3; v_call: TRBV6-5; d_call: TRBD1
cdr3_nt: TGCAGTGCTAGAGAGAGTACTGAAGCTTTCTTT; cdr3_aa: CSARESTEAFF; clone_size: -; j_call: TRBJ1-1; v_call: TRBV20-1; d_call: -
cdr3_nt: TGTGCCAGCAGTTACTCGACAGGGCTCTACGAGCAGTACTTC; cdr3_aa: CASSYSTGLYEQYF; clone_size: -; j_call: TRBJ2-7; v_call: TRBV6-5; d_call: TRBD1
cdr3_nt: TGTGCCAGCAGCGTCACAGGGGGAAGCGATACGCAGTATTTT; cdr3_aa: CASSVTGGSDTQYF; clone_size: -; j_call: TRBJ2-3; v_call: TRBV7-6; d_call: TRBD1
cdr3_nt: TGTGCCAGTAGTATAAGGTCTGGACTAGCGGGGGGGCAGCAGTTCTTC; cdr3_aa: CASSIRSGLAGGQQFF; clone_size: -; j_call: TRBJ2-1; v_call: TRBV19; d_call: TRBD2
cdr3_nt: TGTGCCAGCAGCTTAGTTGAGACAGACTCCTACGAGCAGTACTTC; cdr3_aa: CASSLVETDSYEQYF; clone_size: -; j_call: TRBJ2-7; v_call: TRBV7-9; d_call: -
cdr3_nt: TGTGCCATCAGTGAGTCCCCGTGGGGGACTAGCGGGAGTAAAGAGACCCAGTACTTC; cdr3_aa: CAISESPWGTSGSKETQYF; clone_size: -; j_call: TRBJ2-5; v_call: TRBV10-3; d_call: TRBD2
cdr3_nt: TGCGCCAGCAGCCTGGGACTAGCGGGAGGACAAGAGACCCAGTACTTC; cdr3_aa: CASSLGLAGGQETQYF; clone_size: -; j_call: TRBJ2-5; v_call: TRBV5-1; d_call: TRBD2
cdr3_nt: TGTGCCATCAGTGAGACTAGCGGCGCCACGAATGAGCAGTTCTTC; cdr3_aa: CAISETSGATNEQFF; clone_size: once; j_call: TRBJ2-1; v_call: TRBV10-3; d_call: TRBD2
cdr3_nt: TGTGCCAGCAGCTTAGTAGGCCGGGGACAGGAAAATTCACCCCTCCACTTT; cdr3_aa: CASSLVGRGQENSPLHF; clone_size: once; j_call: TRBJ1-6; v_call: TRBV7-9; d_call: TRBD1
cdr3_nt: TGCAGTGCCCCCGGTCGGTGGACGCAGTATTTT; cdr3_aa: CSAPGRWTQYF; clone_size: few; j_call: TRBJ2-3; v_call: TRBV20-1; d_call: -
cdr3_nt: TGCAGCGCCGTGACAGGGAGGGATCAGCCCCAGCATTTT; cdr3_aa: CSAVTGRDQPQHF; clone_size: -; j_call: TRBJ1-5; v_call: TRBV29-1; d_call: TRBD1
cdr3_nt: TGTGCCAGCAGTTACGCGGGGGCGAACACTGAAGCTTTCTTT; cdr3_aa: CASSYAGANTEAFF; clone_size: -; j_call: TRBJ1-1; v_call: TRBV6-5; d_call: -
cdr3_nt: TGCGCCAGCAGCTTGGAGGTGGGATCAGCCTACGAGCAGTACTTC; cdr3_aa: CASSLEVGSAYEQYF; clone_size: -; j_call: TRBJ2-7; v_call: TRBV5-1; d_call: -
cdr3_nt: TGTGCCAGCACCGCGGTTGGATATGGCTACACCTTC; cdr3_aa: CASTAVGYGYTF; clone_size: -; j_call: TRBJ1-2; v_call: TRBV25-1; d_call: -